A selection of T cell receptor beta chains follows, all from one sample in a study of cytomegalovirus exposure and HLA in healthy donors. Assay used: immunoSEQ multiplex PCR; TCRdb lists only in-frame clones, some missing. The data show around 180,000 clones, 80% to 90% seen once. What was sequenced was PBMCs. The receptors come from a girl aged 10-17 years in good health and CMV-seropositive. Each CDR3 is given with its conserved first and last residue. The order of the fields is clone size, V gene, J gene, D gene, CDR3 DNA, CDR3 protein. D genes are given only for firm matches. Not all rows give a size; the values are once, few, many and, for expanded clones, a class.

NA	TRBV7-2	TRBJ1-5	NA	TGTGCCAGCAGCTTAAGCCCCGGGACGGGAGGCAATCAGCCCCAGCATTTT	CASSLSPGTGGNQPQHF
once	TRBV10-3	TRBJ2-7	NA	TGTGCCATCAGTGGAGCAGGGGGGAACGACGAGCAGTACTTC	CAISGAGGNDEQYF
NA	TRBV7-2	TRBJ1-2	TRBD1	TGTGCCAGCACCCCGACAGGGAATAACTATGGCTACACCTTC	CASTPTGNNYGYTF
NA	TRBV2	TRBJ1-5	NA	TGTGCCAGCACGGCAGGGCTGGTTGATCAGCCCCAGCATTTT	CASTAGLVDQPQHF
NA	TRBV6-1	TRBJ1-3	NA	TGTGCCAGCAGTGGGGGGACATGGGGAAACACCATATATTTT	CASSGGTWGNTIYF
NA	TRBV25-1	TRBJ1-2	TRBD1	TGTGCCAGCCGACGGGACAGGGAAGGCTACACCTTC	CASRRDREGYTF
NA	TRBV6-1	TRBJ1-2	TRBD1	TGTGCCAGCAGCAAGACAGGGTTGAGCTACACCTTC	CASSKTGLSYTF
NA	TRBV27	TRBJ1-1	TRBD1	TGTGCCAGCAGTAAGGACAGGGGGGACATGAACACTGAAGCTTTCTTT	CASSKDRGDMNTEAFF
NA	TRBV5-1	TRBJ1-1	NA	TGCGCCAGCAGCCCGCATAGGGCGGAGGGCACTGAAGCTTTCTTT	CASSPHRAEGTEAFF
NA	TRBV6-1	TRBJ1-2	NA	TGTGCCAGCAGTCCACTTGGGGGCCTATATGGCTACACCTTC	CASSPLGGLYGYTF
NA	TRBV12-5	TRBJ1-1	TRBD1	TGTGCTAGTGGTTTAAAGGGACAGACGGCTTTCTTT	CASGLKGQTAFF
NA	TRBV28	TRBJ2-5	NA	TGTGCCAGCAGTTTCTACGGGGAGGAGACCCAGTACTTC	CASSFYGEETQYF
NA	TRBV2	TRBJ2-5	NA	TGTGCCAGCAGTGTCTTGATAGTAGAGACCCAGTACTTC	CASSVLIVETQYF
NA	TRBV7-9	TRBJ1-1	TRBD1	TGTGCCAGCAGCAGAGACAGGGAAGGTGAAGCTTTCTTT	CASSRDREGEAFF
NA	TRBV18	TRBJ1-1	NA	TGTGCCAGCTCACAAAAGGGGGTTGCTTTCTTT	CASSQKGVAFF
NA	TRBV9	TRBJ2-1	TRBD2	TGTGCCAGCAAAAAGGGACTAGCGGGGGAGGAGTTCTTC	CASKKGLAGEEFF
NA	TRBV2	TRBJ1-2	NA	TGTGCCAGCAGTGAAAGAGGCTATGGCTACACCTTC	CASSERGYGYTF
NA	TRBV10-1	TRBJ2-7	TRBD2	TGCGCCAGCAGGAGACATAGCGGGGGGGCCTACGAGCAGTACTTC	CASRRHSGGAYEQYF
NA	TRBV12-5	TRBJ1-5	TRBD1	TGTGCTAGTGGTCTCTCCCTAACAGGGGGCAGCAATCAGCCCCAGCATTTT	CASGLSLTGGSNQPQHF
NA	TRBV29-1	TRBJ1-1	TRBD1	TGCAGCGTCCAACGCCTATTGACAGGGGGGGACACTGAAGCTTTCTTT	CSVQRLLTGGDTEAFF
NA	TRBV5-6	TRBJ1-5	NA	TGTGCCAGCAGCTTAACAGGGTATAGCAATCAGCCCCAGCATTTT	CASSLTGYSNQPQHF
NA	TRBV7-2	TRBJ1-1	NA	TGTGCCAGCAGCTTACACGGGGGAAAGGGCACTGAAGCTTTCTTT	CASSLHGGKGTEAFF
NA	TRBV2	TRBJ1-1	TRBD1	TGTGCCAGCAGTCCGACAGGGTTAAGTGGCGCTGAAGCTTTCTTT	CASSPTGLSGAEAFF
NA	TRBV4-1	TRBJ1-1	TRBD1	TGCGCCAGCAGCCTGACATGGGACAGGGACAGTGAAGCTTTCTTT	CASSLTWDRDSEAFF
NA	TRBV11-2	TRBJ2-3	NA	TGTGCCAGCAGCTTAACACTCCAGGGCGGCGGTACGCAGTATTTT	CASSLTLQGGGTQYF
NA	TRBV5-6	TRBJ2-1	TRBD2	TGTGCCAGCAGGCCTACTAGCGGGGGTTTCAATGAGCAGTTCTTC	CASRPTSGGFNEQFF
once	TRBV7-2	TRBJ1-1	NA	TGTGCCAGCAGCTTAGCGAACAGGGCCACTGAAGCTTTCTTT	CASSLANRATEAFF
few	TRBV6-1	TRBJ1-3	NA	TGTGCCAGCATTCCTGGGGGGGCGATCGGAAACACCATATATTTT	CASIPGGAIGNTIYF
NA	TRBV11-2	TRBJ1-6	NA	TGTGCCAGCAGCTTATACGGGACACTTAATTCACCCCTCCACTTT	CASSLYGTLNSPLHF
NA	TRBV4-1	TRBJ1-6	TRBD1	TGCGCCAGCAGCCAAGATGAGCAGGGGGTCAGGGTGAGACCCCTCCACTTT	CASSQDEQGVRVRPLHF
NA	TRBV27	TRBJ1-2	NA	TGTGCCAGCAGTTTATCTCGGGGGAATGGCTACACCTTC	CASSLSRGNGYTF
once	TRBV6-6	TRBJ1-1	NA	TGTGCCAGCAGTTATCAGTCCCCGAAGGGGACTGAAGCTTTCTTT	CASSYQSPKGTEAFF
NA	TRBV5-1	TRBJ2-3	TRBD1	TGCGCCAGCAGCCCAACCTCATACCGGACAGGTTCGGGCACAGATACGCAGTATTTT	CASSPTSYRTGSGTDTQYF
NA	TRBV6-1	TRBJ2-5	TRBD1	TGTGCCAGCAGTGAGGGACAGGGAGCAGAGACCCAGTACTTC	CASSEGQGAETQYF
NA	TRBV7-2	TRBJ1-5	TRBD1	TGTGCCAGCAGCCCCCCGGGGGGACAGGTGGGTCAGCCCCAGCATTTT	CASSPPGGQVGQPQHF
NA	TRBV2	TRBJ1-1	NA	TGTGCCAGTAGTGTAACAGGGTGGGAAGCTTTCTTT	CASSVTGWEAFF
NA	TRBV30	TRBJ1-2	NA	TGTGCCGGGCGGGACGTTAACTATGGCTACACCTTC	CAGRDVNYGYTF
NA	TRBV14	TRBJ1-5	NA	TGTGCCAGCTCTAAGGGGGGGTCTCAGCCCCAGCATTTT	CASSKGGSQPQHF
NA	TRBV2	TRBJ2-3	NA	TGTGCCAGCAGTAAACTAACAGATACGCAGTATTTT	CASSKLTDTQYF
NA	TRBV18	TRBJ1-4	TRBD1	TGTGCCAGCATTGACAGGGCAACTAATGAAAAACTGTTTTTT	CASIDRATNEKLFF
few	TRBV27	TRBJ1-1	NA	TGTGCCAGCAGCAAGGGGACTGAAGCTTTCTTT	CASSKGTEAFF
NA	TRBV2	TRBJ1-6	TRBD1	TGTGCCAGCAGGGCGACGGGACAGGGGAATTCACCCCTCCACTTT	CASRATGQGNSPLHF
NA	TRBV2	TRBJ1-5	NA	TGTGCCAGCAGTGACAGGGTAAGGGGTCAGCCCCAGCATTTT	CASSDRVRGQPQHF
NA	TRBV7-6	TRBJ1-1	NA	TGTGCCAGCAGCTTGGACTTACGGGGGAACACTGAAGCTTTCTTT	CASSLDLRGNTEAFF
NA	TRBV5-1	TRBJ1-1	TRBD1	TGCGCCAGCAGCTCTCGGACAGGGGCGGGGGCTTTCTTT	CASSSRTGAGAFF
NA	TRBV11-3	TRBJ2-1	TRBD1	TGTGCCAGCAGCTTATCCCCGGGACAGGGGGTGGGCGATGAGCAGTTCTTC	CASSLSPGQGVGDEQFF
once	TRBV7-9	TRBJ1-5	TRBD1	TGTGCCAGCAGCTCAAATTTCGGACAGGGGAGTCAGCCCCAGCATTTT	CASSSNFGQGSQPQHF
NA	TRBV6-5	TRBJ1-4	NA	TGTGCCAGCAGTTACTCGATGGGAGGCGGGAATGAAAAACTGTTTTTT	CASSYSMGGGNEKLFF
once	TRBV10-3	TRBJ1-5	NA	TGTGCCATCAGTGAGTCTCGTGGGGAGGGTCAGCCCCAGCATTTT	CAISESRGEGQPQHF
NA	TRBV10-3	TRBJ1-1	TRBD1	TGTGCCATCAGTGTGGGACAGAAGTCCACTGAAGCTTTCTTT	CAISVGQKSTEAFF
NA	TRBV7-6	TRBJ2-3	TRBD1	TGTGCCAGCAGCCCCCGTCCCGGGACAGGCACAGATACGCAGTATTTT	CASSPRPGTGTDTQYF
NA	TRBV7-9	TRBJ2-1	TRBD2	TGTGCCAGCCGTCGACTAGCGGTGTCCTACAATGAGCAGTTCTTC	CASRRLAVSYNEQFF
NA	TRBV7-3	TRBJ1-2	TRBD1	TGTGCCAGCAGCTTAACGCCTGACAGGGTTGCTAACTATGGCTACACCTTC	CASSLTPDRVANYGYTF
once	TRBV29-1	TRBJ2-5	NA	TGCAGCGTTGAAAGGGGAAAAGAGACCCAGTACTTC	CSVERGKETQYF